This TCR beta chain was identified during a study of beta chain features in type 1 diabetes. Germline V CDR1 and CDR2: SGHRS, YFSETQ. The CDR3 has 12 residues. The V end lost 0 bases, the J end lost 7 bases, and 5 bases lay between the germline ends. Expressed TCRB transcripts were sequenced because the isolated RNA had all been reverse transcribed beforehand. Assay used: immunoSEQ multiplex PCR; TCRdb lists only in-frame clones, some missing. The table records some 220,000 clones, roughly a tenth of them present only once. In this sample, this clone turned up a few times. This TCR came from a man between 18 and 29 years old in good health. The chain has TRBV5-1 and TRBJ2-1; D ambiguous. The sample comprised central memory CD4+ T cells from blood. CDR3 nucleotide sequence: TGCGCCAGCAGCTTGGAAGGGAATGAGCAGTTCTTC. As protein: CASSLEGNEQFF.